This passage covers 20 T cell receptor beta chains from one sample sequenced in a study of read filtering for tumor transcriptome and immune sequencing. From approximately 430 ng of RNA, a library with molecular barcoded alpha/delta and beta/gamma adaptors was made. TCRdb re-called the reads through MiXCR, storing one row per CDR3 protein. The table has about 130,000 distinct CDR3 sequences, over 10% seen once. Material for sequencing was a population of CD138-negative cells sorted from bone marrow. The receptors stem from a donor aged 40 or older with multiple myeloma.

This clonotype was counted at least ten times. The chain links TRBV28 to TRBJ2-2; 14 bases align to TRBD2. The CDR3 is made up of 19 amino acids. Losses at the gene ends were 5 bases for V and 7 bases for J; bases not matched to a gene: 15. Germline CDR1 and CDR2: MDHEN and SYDVKM. CDR3 DNA: TGTGCCAGCAGTGCCTCCTGGACTAGCGGGAGGTCCCGGATCGGGGAGCTGTTTTTT. It yields the protein CASSASWTSGRSRIGELFF.

Worth noting for this clonotype: A much larger clone sits a single nucleotide away, making a read error possible. V usage is TRBV5-1 and J usage is TRBJ1-1, with D perhaps matching TRBD1 (6 bases). Germline V gene lookup returns CDR1 SGHRS and CDR2 YFSETQ. V was shortened by 1 base and J by 5 bases, with 15 bases between the two germline ends. This CDR3 comprises 15 residues. The CDR3: CASSLSTGSGTEAFF. Written as DNA, the CDR3 is TGCGCCAGCAGCTTGTCTACAGGGAGTGGAACTGAAGCTTTCTTT.

This clonotype was recorded many times. The V and J genes are TRBV3-1 and TRBJ2-7, with a possible D match to TRBD1 (5 bases). This CDR3 is 14 amino acids long. Between the trimmed V and J ends, which lost 1 base and 2 bases, there was a span of 9 bases. CDR1 and CDR2 (germline): LGHDT, YNNKEL (reference sequence). CDR3 loop: CASSQGPGPYEQYF. The CDR3 DNA reads TGTGCCAGCAGCCAAGGTCCAGGGCCCTACGAGCAGTACTTC.

The rearrangement joins TRBV19 to TRBJ1-5, with D hard to call. The CDR3 length is 14 residues. V lost 3 bases and J 6 bases, leaving 12 bases between the germline ends. Germline V gene data show CDR1 as LNHDA and CDR2 as SQIVND (reference sequence). Written as DNA, the CDR3 is TGTGCCAGTAGTATTTTAGGGAACGGTCAGCCCCAGCATTTT. Protein product: CASSILGNGQPQHF.

Many counts were recorded for this clonotype. V usage is TRBV20-1 and J usage is TRBJ2-1, with D perhaps given as TRBD1 or TRBD2 (5 bases each). This CDR3 has 16 residues. V lost 0 bases and J lost 0, with 12 bases in between. CDR1 and CDR2 (germline): DFQATT, SNEGSKA (reference sequence). This CDR3 reads CSARDDSGYSYNEQFF. CDR3 nucleotide sequence: TGCAGTGCTAGAGATGACAGCGGTTACTCCTACAATGAGCAGTTCTTC.

There are many counts of this clonotype. The rearrangement links TRBV20-1 to TRBJ1-5, with 8 positions matching TRBD1. Germline lookup yields CDR1 DFQATT and CDR2 SNEGSKA (reference sequence). Trimming removed 3 bases from V and 5 bases from J; junction bases left unmatched: 3. The CDR3 is 13 amino acids. The CDR3 DNA sequence: TGCAGTGCTAGCGGACAGGGCGATCAGCCCCAGCATTTT. Translated, it gives CSASGQGDQPQHF.

Many counts were recorded for this clonotype. This chain uses TRBV20-1 with TRBJ2-1; 7 nucleotides align to TRBD2. The V and J ends lost 3 bases and 2 bases, in that order; junction bases with no gene match: 4. In germline, CDR1 is DFQATT, CDR2 SNEGSKA (reference sequence). The CDR3 contains 14 residues. CDR3 region: CSARGGLTYNEQFF. CDR3 bases: TGCAGTGCTAGGGGAGGGCTCACCTACAATGAGCAGTTCTTC.

There are many counts of this clonotype. The chain uses TRBV29-1 and TRBJ1-1; D is ambiguous. Germline V gene data show CDR1 as SQVTM and CDR2 as ANQGSEA. This CDR3 comprises 13 residues. V lost 0 bases, J lost 11 bases, and 16 bases lay in between. The DNA of the CDR3 is TGCAGCGTTGAAGATTTGGTCCAGCCTCAGGCTTTCTTT. Encoded protein: CSVEDLVQPQAFF.

This clonotype has only a few counts. V is TRBV5-1 and J is TRBJ2-3; D perhaps matches TRBD1 (6 bases). V was trimmed by 1 base and J by 1 base, leaving 10 bases between them. The V gene's germline CDR1 is SGHRS and CDR2 YFSETQ. There are 15 residues in the CDR3. CDR3 in amino acids: CASSLSAGGTDTQYF. Here the CDR3 DNA reads TGCGCCAGCAGCTTGAGCGCAGGGGGCACAGATACGCAGTATTTT.

The chain recombines TRBV7-9 with TRBJ2-5, with 8 bases matching TRBD1. Trimming removed 5 bases from V and 2 bases from J; junction bases left unmatched: 10. The CDR3 is 16 residues long. Germline V lookup: CDR1 SEHNR, CDR2 FQNEAQ (reference sequence). CDR3 nucleotide sequence: TGTGCCAGCAGCCCTTGGACAGGGCGGGTGCAAGAGACCCAGTACTTC. Translation: CASSPWTGRVQETQYF.

The chain is built from TRBV11-2 and TRBJ2-5; TRBD2 aligns across 10 bases. The CDR3 is made up of 18 amino acids. Germline V gene sequence: CDR1 SGHAT, CDR2 FQNNGV. V lost 1 base, J lost 0 bases, and 8 bases stayed unmatched. The chain's CDR3 is CASSLVGLATPYQETQYF. CDR3 DNA sequence: TGTGCCAGCAGCTTAGTGGGACTAGCGACGCCCTACCAAGAGACCCAGTACTTC.

Concerning this clonotype: Relative to the germline gene, one junction end is altered; a read error may explain this. The chain uses TRBV7-7 and TRBJ2-2; a possible D gene is TRBD2 (6 bases). CDR3 size: 16 residues. Germline lookup yields CDR1 SSHAT and CDR2 FNYEAQ (reference sequence). The CDR3 DNA reads TGTGCTAGCAGCCCAGGGCCGGGATCGAACACCGGGGGGCTGTTTTTT. Its protein is CASSPGPGSNTGGLFF.

The V gene is TRBV28, the J gene TRBJ2-5; 8 positions agree with TRBD1. CDR1 is MDHEN, CDR2 SYDVKM, per germline. This CDR3 is built from 14 residues. The junction had 3 bases not matched to a gene; V was cut back by 6 bases and J by 0 bases. The DNA for the CDR3 is TGTGCCAGCAGGCGGGACAGGCACCAAGAGACCCAGTACTTC. Amino acids: CASRRDRHQETQYF.

Points on this clonotype: One end of the junction is discordant with germline, which a read error may explain. The chain has TRBV7-9 and TRBJ2-3, with TRBD2 matching over 11 bases. The CDR3 length is 18 residues. Germline CDR1 and CDR2: SEHNR and FQNEAQ (reference sequence). CDR3: CASSLVLGLAETTDTQCF. As DNA, the CDR3 is TGTGCCAGCAGCTTAGTCCTGGGACTAGCGGAGACCACAGATACGCAGTGTTTT.

This chain uses TRBV6-5 with TRBJ2-7; no reliable D call. V was cut by 3 bases and J by 1 base, with 10 bases left in between. The CDR3 spans 14 residues. The germline V gene encodes CDR1 MNHEY and CDR2 SVGAGI. The DNA of the CDR3 is TGTGCCAGCAGTTATGTCAGTGATTCCTACGAGCAGTACTTC. Encoded protein: CASSYVSDSYEQYF.

Details on this clonotype: A much larger clonotype is one base distant, so this may be a read error. V is TRBV7-3 and J is TRBJ2-5, with 8 nucleotides matching TRBD1. The germline V gene encodes CDR1 SGHTA and CDR2 FQGTGA. V gave up 7 bases and J gave up 5 bases; unmatched junction bases: 9. The CDR3 has 14 residues. The CDR3 DNA is TGTGCCAGCAACAAAAGGACAGGGTTGGAGACCCAGTACTTC. It yields the protein CASNKRTGLETQYF.

This clonotype was recorded at least ten times. The V gene is TRBV9, the J gene TRBJ2-1; 7 nucleotides agree with TRBD2. The germline gives CDR1 SGDLS, CDR2 YYNGEE. J was trimmed by 0 bases and V by 1 base; bases with no gene match: 1. The CDR3 is made up of 15 amino acids. CDR3 in amino acids: CASSVREGSYNEQFF. CDR3 sequence (DNA): TGTGCCAGCAGCGTAAGGGAGGGCTCCTACAATGAGCAGTTCTTC.

This clonotype was seen repeatedly, ten times or more. The chain joins TRBV20-1 to TRBJ2-3; D not resolved. Germline loops: CDR1 DFQATT, CDR2 SNEGSKA (reference sequence). The CDR3 has 11 residues. The CDR3 sequence: CSSWGTDTQYF. The CDR3 bases are TGCAGCTCCTGGGGCACAGATACGCAGTATTTT.

The chain links TRBV20-1 to TRBJ1-5; 8 bases are shared with TRBD1. V gave up 5 bases and J gave up 2 bases; unmatched junction bases: 5. Germline loops: CDR1 DFQATT, CDR2 SNEGSKA (reference sequence). The CDR3 totals 14 residues. The CDR3, as DNA: TGCAGTGCTTTCGACAGGGGCGGCAATCAGCCCCAGCATTTT. Its translation is CSAFDRGGNQPQHF.

This clonotype was observed at least ten times. The chain is built from TRBV29-1 and TRBJ2-7; D possibly uses TRBD1 or TRBD2 (5 bases each). V was pared by 1 base and J by 0 bases, with 16 bases between. This CDR3 has 16 residues. Germline V gene lookup returns CDR1 SQVTM and CDR2 ANQGSEA. CDR3: CSVEGPGRRSSYEQYF. The CDR3 DNA reads as TGCAGCGTTGAAGGCCCGGGACGCCGAAGCTCCTACGAGCAGTACTTC.